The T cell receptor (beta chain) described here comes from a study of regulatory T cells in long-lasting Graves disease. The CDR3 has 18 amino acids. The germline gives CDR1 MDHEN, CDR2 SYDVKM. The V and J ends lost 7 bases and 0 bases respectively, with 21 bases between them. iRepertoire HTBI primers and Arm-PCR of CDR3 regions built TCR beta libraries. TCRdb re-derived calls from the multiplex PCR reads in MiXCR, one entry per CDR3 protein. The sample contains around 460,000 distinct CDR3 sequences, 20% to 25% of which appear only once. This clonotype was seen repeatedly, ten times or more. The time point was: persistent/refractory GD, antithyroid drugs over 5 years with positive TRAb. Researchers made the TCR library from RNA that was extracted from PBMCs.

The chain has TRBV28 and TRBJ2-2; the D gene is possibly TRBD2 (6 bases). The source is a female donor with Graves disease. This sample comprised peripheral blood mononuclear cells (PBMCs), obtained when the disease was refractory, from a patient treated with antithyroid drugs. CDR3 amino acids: CASMRVRRRDANTGELFF. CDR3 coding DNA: TGTGCCAGCATGAGGGTTAGGAGGCGGGACGCGAACACCGGGGAGCTGTTTTTT.